These 11 T cell receptor beta chains were all obtained from the same sample, sequenced in a study of blood T cell repertoires in COVID-19. Method: immunoSEQ multiplex PCR; TCRdb's copy keeps in-frame clones and lacks some. The sample shows 150,000 to 200,000 clones, roughly 84% of them seen only once. Source material: peripheral blood. The receptors here all came from a woman aged 70 to 79 with COVID-19, enrolled during active disease.

This clone was picked up one time. The chain has TRBV29-1 and TRBJ1-3; maybe TRBD1 (6 bases). Germline CDR1 and CDR2: SQVTM and ANQGSEA. Trimming took 6 bases from V and 4 from J, leaving 13 bases between them. CDR3 size: 13 residues. CDR3 sequence (DNA): TGCAGCGTCCTGACAGGACCGGGAAACACCATATATTTT. It codes for CSVLTGPGNTIYF. The variable domain in full, completed from reference TRBV29-1 and TRBJ1-3, reads SAVISQKPSRDICQRGTSLTIQCQVDSQVTMMFWYRQQPGQSLTLIATANQGSEATYESGFVIDKFPISRPNLTFSTLTVSNMSPEDSSIYLCSVLTGPGNTIYFGEGSWLTVV.

This clone occurred a few times. The chain carries TRBV6-1 and TRBJ2-1, with TRBD2 matching over 7 bases. This CDR3 has 15 residues. V trimming: 0 bases; J trimming: 7 bases; junction bases outside the gene matches: 6. CDR1 and CDR2 from the germline V gene are MNHNS and SASEGT. CDR3 region: CASSEAWRGKNEQFF. The CDR3 DNA sequence: TGTGCCAGCAGTGAAGCCTGGCGGGGGAAAAATGAGCAGTTCTTC.

This clone has more than one count but fewer than ten. The V and J genes are TRBV27 and TRBJ1-6, with 9 bases identical to TRBD1. Germline CDR1 MNHEY, CDR2 SMNVEV (reference sequence). After removal of 3 bases from V and 10 bases from J, the junction contained 13 bases not matched to a gene. The CDR3 loop spans 17 amino acids. The DNA of the CDR3 is TGTGCCAGCAGTTTCGGGGTTCCGGGACAGGGTGTCTCACCCCTCCACTTT. As protein: CASSFGVPGQGVSPLHF.

This clone was seen a single time. The V call is TRBV18, the J call TRBJ2-5; 7 bases align to TRBD1. CDR1 and CDR2 from the germline V gene are KGHSH and LQKENI. Unmatched junction bases numbered 11, after V lost 5 bases and J lost 5 bases. The CDR3 is 15 residues long. The chain's CDR3 is CASSSTGFLGETQYF. CDR3 nucleotides: TGTGCCAGCTCATCGACAGGGTTCCTGGGGGAGACCCAGTACTTC.

The rearrangement uses TRBV2 and TRBJ2-2; D is undetermined. The V gene lost 2 bases and the J gene lost 4 bases, with 8 bases spanning the gap. The CDR3 sequence is 14 residues long. From germline, CDR1 is SNHLY and CDR2 FYNNEI. The CDR3 loop reads CASSESFFTGELFF. Here the CDR3 DNA reads TGTGCCAGCAGTGAATCCTTTTTCACCGGGGAGCTGTTTTTT.

This chain joins TRBV6-5 and TRBJ1-6; 8 bases match TRBD1. J gave up 7 bases and V 6 bases, and 5 bases lay outside the gene matches. Germline V CDR1 and CDR2: MNHEY, SVGAGI. This CDR3 contains 14 residues. CDR3 in amino acids: CASRPTGANSPLHF. The DNA of the CDR3 is TGTGCCAGCAGGCCGACAGGGGCCAATTCACCCCTCCACTTT.

The V call is TRBV7-3, the J call TRBJ1-2, with D possibly matching TRBD1 (5 bases). V lost 5 bases, J lost 1 base, and 14 bases lay in between. Germline V gene sequence: CDR1 SGHTA, CDR2 FQGTGA. CDR3 length: 15 residues. The CDR3 spells CASSPDSGRNYGYTF. DNA of the CDR3: TGTGCCAGCAGCCCTGACAGTGGACGTAACTATGGCTACACCTTC.

The chain uses TRBV19 and TRBJ1-1; 10 bases agree with TRBD1. The CDR3 loop spans 17 amino acids. The germline V gene encodes CDR1 LNHDA and CDR2 SQIVND (reference sequence). J gave up 5 bases and V 4 bases, and 13 bases lay outside the gene matches. Written as DNA, the CDR3 is TGTGCCAGTAGTAGAGATCCGGCAAGGGACAGGGGTACTGAAGCTTTCTTT. Its protein is CASSRDPARDRGTEAFF.

This chain joins TRBV21-1 and TRBJ2-1; whether TRBD2, the table's D call, matches the DNA was not checked. TRBV21-1 is shown as a pseudogene. The CDR3 is 17 amino acids. The DNA for the CDR3 is TGTGCCAGCAGCAAAGCTTTTAGCGGGAGTAGCGACAATGAGCAGTTCTTC. This gives the protein CASSKAFSGSSDNEQFF.

The V gene is TRBV27, the J gene TRBJ2-1, with TRBD2 as a possible D gene (6 bases). Trimming took 5 bases from V and 2 from J, leaving 13 bases between them. The CDR3 extends over 15 amino acids. Germline V lookup: CDR1 MNHEY, CDR2 SMNVEV (reference sequence). The CDR3 coding sequence is TGTGCCAGCAGTATCGGACTATCAGCCTACAATGAGCAGTTCTTC. Its protein is CASSIGLSAYNEQFF.

This rearrangement joins TRBV4-2 to TRBJ1-3; 9 bases align to TRBD1. CDR1 LGHNA and CDR2 YNFKEQ come from the germline V gene. CDR3 size: 18 residues. Unmatched junction bases numbered 6, after V lost 0 bases and J lost 0 bases. CDR3: CASSQDLTGGSSGNTIYF. As DNA, the CDR3 is TGTGCCAGCAGCCAAGATTTAACAGGGGGCAGCTCTGGAAACACCATATATTTT.